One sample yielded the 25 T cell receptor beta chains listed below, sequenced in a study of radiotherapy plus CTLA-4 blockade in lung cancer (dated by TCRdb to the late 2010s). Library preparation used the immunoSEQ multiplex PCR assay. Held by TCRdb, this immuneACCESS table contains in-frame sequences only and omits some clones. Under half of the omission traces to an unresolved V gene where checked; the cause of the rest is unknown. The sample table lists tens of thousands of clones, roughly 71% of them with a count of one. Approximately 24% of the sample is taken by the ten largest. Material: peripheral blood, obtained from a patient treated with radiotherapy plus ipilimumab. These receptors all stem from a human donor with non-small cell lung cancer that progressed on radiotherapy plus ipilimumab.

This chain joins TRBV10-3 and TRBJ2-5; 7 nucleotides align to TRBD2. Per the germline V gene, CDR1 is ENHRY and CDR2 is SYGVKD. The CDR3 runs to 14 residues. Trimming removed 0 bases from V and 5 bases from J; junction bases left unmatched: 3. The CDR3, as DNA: TGTGCCATCAGTGAGTCGATCGGGGGGGAGACCCAGTACTTC. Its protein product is CAISESIGGETQYF.

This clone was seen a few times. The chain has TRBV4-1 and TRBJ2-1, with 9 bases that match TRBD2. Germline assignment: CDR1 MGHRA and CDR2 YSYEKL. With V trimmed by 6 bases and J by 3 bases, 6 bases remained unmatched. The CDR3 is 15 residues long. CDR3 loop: CASRGSGSYYNEQFF. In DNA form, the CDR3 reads TGCGCCAGCAGGGGTAGCGGGAGCTACTACAATGAGCAGTTCTTC.

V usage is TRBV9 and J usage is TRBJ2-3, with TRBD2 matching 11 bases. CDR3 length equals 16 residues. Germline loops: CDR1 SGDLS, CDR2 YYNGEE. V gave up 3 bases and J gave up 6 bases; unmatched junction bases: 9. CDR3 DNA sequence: TGTGCCAGCAGCGCTAAGACTAGCGGGGAATGGGATACGCAGTATTTT. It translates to CASSAKTSGEWDTQYF.

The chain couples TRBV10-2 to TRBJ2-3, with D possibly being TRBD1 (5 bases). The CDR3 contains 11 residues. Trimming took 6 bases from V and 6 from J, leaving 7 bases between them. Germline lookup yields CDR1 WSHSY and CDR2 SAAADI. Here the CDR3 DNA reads TGCGCCAGCAGGGACATGGATACGCAGTATTTT. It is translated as CASRDMDTQYF.

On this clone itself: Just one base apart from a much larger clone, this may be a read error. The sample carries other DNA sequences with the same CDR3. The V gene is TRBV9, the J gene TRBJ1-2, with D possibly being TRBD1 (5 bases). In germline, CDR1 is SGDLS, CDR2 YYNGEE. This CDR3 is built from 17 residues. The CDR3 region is CASSVAPGTANNYGYTF. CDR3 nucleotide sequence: TGTGCCAGCAGTGTAGCTCCCGGGACGGCAAATAACTATGGCTACACCTTC.

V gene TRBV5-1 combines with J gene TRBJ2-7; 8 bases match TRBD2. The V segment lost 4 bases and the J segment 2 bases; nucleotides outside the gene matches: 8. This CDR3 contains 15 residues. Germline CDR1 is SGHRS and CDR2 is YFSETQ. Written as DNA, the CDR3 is TGCGCCAGCAGCCCGAGCGGGGGTGGGGCCTACGAGCAGTACTTC. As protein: CASSPSGGGAYEQYF.

The DNA of the CDR3 is TGCGCCAGCAGCCAAGGAGCAGCAAACATTCAGTACTTC. Encoded protein: CASSQGAANIQYF. This chain links TRBV4-3 with TRBJ2-4; D is uncertain. Deletions cut 1 base from V and 6 bases from J, with 7 bases between. Germline values: CDR1 LGHNA, CDR2 YSLEER. The CDR3 totals 13 residues.

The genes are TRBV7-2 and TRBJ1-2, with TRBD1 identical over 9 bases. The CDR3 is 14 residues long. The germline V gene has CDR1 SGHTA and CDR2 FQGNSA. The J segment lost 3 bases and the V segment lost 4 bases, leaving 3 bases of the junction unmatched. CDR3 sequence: CASSSQGADYGYTF. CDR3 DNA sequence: TGTGCCAGCAGCTCACAGGGGGCTGACTATGGCTACACCTTC. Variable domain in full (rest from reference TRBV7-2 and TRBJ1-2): GAGVSQSPSNKVTEKGKDVELRCDPISGHTALYWYRQSLGQGLEFLIYFQGNSAPDKSGLPSDRFSAERTGGSVSTLTIQRTQQEDSAVYLCASSSQGADYGYTFGSGTRLTVV.

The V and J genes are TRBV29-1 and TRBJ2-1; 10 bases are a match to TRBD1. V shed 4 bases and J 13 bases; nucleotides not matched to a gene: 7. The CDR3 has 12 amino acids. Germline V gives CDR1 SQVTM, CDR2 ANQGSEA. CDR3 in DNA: TGCAGCGTTGCCCAAGGACAGGGGGAACAGTTCTTC. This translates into CSVAQGQGEQFF.

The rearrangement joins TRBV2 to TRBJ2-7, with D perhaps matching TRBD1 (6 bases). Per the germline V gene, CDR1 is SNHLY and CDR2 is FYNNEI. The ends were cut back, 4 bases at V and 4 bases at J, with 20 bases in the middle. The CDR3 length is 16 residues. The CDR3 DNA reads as TGTGCCAGCAGTGTGCGTCAGGGGAAACTTTATTACGAGCAGTACTTC. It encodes CASSVRQGKLYYEQYF.

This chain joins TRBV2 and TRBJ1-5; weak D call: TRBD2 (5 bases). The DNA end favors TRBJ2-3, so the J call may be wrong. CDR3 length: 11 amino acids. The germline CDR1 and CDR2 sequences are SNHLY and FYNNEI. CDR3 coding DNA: TGTGCCAGCACTTTCGAGGGTCCCCAGTATTTT. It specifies CASTFEGPQYF.

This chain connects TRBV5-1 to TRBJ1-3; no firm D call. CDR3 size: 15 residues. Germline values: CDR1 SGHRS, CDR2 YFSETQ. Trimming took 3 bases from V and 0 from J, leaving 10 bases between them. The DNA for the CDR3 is TGCGCCAGCAGCTCTACACCGAGCTCTGGAAACACCATATATTTT. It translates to CASSSTPSSGNTIYF.

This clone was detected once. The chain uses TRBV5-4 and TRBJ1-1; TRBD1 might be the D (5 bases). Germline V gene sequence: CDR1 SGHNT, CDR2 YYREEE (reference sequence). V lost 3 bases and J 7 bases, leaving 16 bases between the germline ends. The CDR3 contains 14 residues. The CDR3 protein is CASSSRSQGSEAFF. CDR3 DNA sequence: TGTGCCAGCAGCTCAAGAAGTCAGGGCAGTGAAGCTTTCTTT.

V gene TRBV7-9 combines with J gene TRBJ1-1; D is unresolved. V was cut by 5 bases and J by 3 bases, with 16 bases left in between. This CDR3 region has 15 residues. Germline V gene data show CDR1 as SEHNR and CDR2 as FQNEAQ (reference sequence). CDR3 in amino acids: CASSPPTSPDTEAFF. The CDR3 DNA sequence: TGTGCCAGCAGCCCCCCGACATCCCCGGACACTGAAGCTTTCTTT.

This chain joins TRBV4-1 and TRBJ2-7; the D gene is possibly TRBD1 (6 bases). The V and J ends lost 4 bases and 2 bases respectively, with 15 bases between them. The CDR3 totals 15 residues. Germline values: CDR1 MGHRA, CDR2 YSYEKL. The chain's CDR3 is CASSPLPDRPYEQYF. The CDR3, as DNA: TGCGCCAGCAGCCCCCTACCCGACAGGCCCTACGAGCAGTACTTC.

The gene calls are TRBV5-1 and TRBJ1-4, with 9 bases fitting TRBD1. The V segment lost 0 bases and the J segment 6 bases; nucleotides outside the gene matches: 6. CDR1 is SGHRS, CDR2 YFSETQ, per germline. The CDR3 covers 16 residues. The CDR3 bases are TGCGCCAGCAGCTTGGCCACAGGGGGCGTTGATGAAAAACTGTTTTTT. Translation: CASSLATGGVDEKLFF. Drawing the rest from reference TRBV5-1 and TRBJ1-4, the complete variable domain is KAGVTQTPRYLIKTRGQQVTLSCSPISGHRSVSWYQQTPGQGLQFLFEYFSETQRNKGNFPGRFSGRQFSNSRSEMNVSTLELGDSALYLCASSLATGGVDEKLFFGSGTQLSVL.

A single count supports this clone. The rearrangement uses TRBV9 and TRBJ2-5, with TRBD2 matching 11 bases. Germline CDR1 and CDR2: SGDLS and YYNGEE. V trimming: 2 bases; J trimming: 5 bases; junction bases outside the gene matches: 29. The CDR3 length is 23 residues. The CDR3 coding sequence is TGTGCCAGCAGCGTGGACACCGGGCCAAAGTGGGGGACTAGCGGAAGGGAGGAGGAGACCCAGTACTTC. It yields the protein CASSVDTGPKWGTSGREEETQYF. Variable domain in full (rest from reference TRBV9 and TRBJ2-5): DSGVTQTPKHLITATGQRVTLRCSPRSGDLSVYWYQQSLDQGLQFLIQYYNGEERAKGNILERFSAQQFPDLHSELNLSSLELGDSALYFCASSVDTGPKWGTSGREEETQYFGPGTRLLVL.

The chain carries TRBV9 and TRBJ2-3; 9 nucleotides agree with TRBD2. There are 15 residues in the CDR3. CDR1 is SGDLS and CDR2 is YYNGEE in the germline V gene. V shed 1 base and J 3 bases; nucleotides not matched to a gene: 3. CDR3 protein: CASSVRSGRTDTQYF. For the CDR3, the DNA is TGTGCCAGCAGCGTACGGAGCGGGAGGACAGATACGCAGTATTTT.

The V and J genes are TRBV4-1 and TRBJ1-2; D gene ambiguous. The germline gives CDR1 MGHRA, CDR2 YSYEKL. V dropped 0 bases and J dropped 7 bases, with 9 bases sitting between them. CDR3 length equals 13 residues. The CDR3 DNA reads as TGCGCCAGCAGCCAAGAAGAAGGGTCTGGCTACACCTTC. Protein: CASSQEEGSGYTF.

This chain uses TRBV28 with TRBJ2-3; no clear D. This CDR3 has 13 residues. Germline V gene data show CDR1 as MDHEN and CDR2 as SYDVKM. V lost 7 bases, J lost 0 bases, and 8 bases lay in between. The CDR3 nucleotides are TGTGCCAGCAAAGCAAGGAGCACAGATACGCAGTATTTT. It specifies CASKARSTDTQYF.

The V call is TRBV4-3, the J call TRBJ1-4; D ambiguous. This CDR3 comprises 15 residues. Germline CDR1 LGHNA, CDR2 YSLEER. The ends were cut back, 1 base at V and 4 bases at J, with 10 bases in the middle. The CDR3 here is CASSQVPSINEKLFF. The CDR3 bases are TGCGCCAGCAGCCAAGTTCCCAGCATTAATGAAAAACTGTTTTTT.

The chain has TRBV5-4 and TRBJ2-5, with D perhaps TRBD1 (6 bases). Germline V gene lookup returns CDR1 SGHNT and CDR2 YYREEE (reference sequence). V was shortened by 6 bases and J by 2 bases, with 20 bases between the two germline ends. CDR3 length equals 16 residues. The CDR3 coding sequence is TGTGCCAGCAAGGCTTCTGGGGGCTGGTCTCAAGAGACCCAGTACTTC. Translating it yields CASKASGGWSQETQYF.

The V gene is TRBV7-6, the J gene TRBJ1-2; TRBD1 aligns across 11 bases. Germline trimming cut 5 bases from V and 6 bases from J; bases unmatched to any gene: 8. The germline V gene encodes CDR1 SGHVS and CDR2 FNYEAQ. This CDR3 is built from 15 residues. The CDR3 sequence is CASSTPGQGADGYTF. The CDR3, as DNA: TGTGCCAGCAGCACGCCCGGACAGGGGGCCGATGGCTACACCTTC.

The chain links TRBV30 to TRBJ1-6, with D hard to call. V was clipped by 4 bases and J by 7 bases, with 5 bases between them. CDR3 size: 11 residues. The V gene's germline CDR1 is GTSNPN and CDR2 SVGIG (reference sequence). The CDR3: CAWKGNSPLHF. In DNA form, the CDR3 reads TGTGCCTGGAAAGGGAATTCACCCCTCCACTTT.

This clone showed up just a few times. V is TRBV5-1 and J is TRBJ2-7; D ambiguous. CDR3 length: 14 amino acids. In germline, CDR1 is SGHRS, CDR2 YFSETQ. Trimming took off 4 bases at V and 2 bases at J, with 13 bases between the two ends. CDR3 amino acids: CASSAVGGPYEQYF. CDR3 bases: TGCGCCAGCAGCGCGGTTGGTGGCCCCTACGAGCAGTACTTC.